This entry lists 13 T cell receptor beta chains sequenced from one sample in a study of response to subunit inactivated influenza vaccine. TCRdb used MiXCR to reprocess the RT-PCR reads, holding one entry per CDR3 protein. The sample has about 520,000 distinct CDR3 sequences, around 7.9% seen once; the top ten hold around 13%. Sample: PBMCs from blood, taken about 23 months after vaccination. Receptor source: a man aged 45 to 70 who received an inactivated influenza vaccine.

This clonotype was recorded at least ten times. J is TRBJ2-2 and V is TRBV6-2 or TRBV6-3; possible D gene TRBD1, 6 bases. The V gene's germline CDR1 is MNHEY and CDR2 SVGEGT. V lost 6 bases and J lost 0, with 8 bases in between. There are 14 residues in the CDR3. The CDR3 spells CASRRQANTGELFF. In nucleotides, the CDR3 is TGTGCCAGCAGACGACAGGCGAACACCGGGGAGCTGTTTTTT.

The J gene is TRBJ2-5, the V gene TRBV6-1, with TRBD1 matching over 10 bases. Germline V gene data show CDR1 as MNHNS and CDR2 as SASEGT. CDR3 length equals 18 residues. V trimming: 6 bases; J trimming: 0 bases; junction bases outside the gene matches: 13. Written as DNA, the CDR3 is TGTGCCAGCAGCCCCGGGACAGGGGAACCCATTTACCAAGAGACCCAGTACTTC. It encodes CASSPGTGEPIYQETQYF.

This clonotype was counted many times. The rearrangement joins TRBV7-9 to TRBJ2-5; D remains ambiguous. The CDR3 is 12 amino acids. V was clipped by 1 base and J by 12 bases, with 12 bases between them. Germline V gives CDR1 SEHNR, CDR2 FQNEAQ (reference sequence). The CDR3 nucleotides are TGTGCCAGCAGCTTAGGAATGCACGAGAAGTACTTC. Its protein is CASSLGMHEKYF.

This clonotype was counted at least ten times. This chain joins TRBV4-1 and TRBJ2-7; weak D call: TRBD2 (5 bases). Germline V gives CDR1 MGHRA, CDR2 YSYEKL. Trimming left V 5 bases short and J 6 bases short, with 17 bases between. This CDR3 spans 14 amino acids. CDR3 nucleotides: TGCGCCAGCAGCGTCACTAGTCTGGGCTTCGAGCAGTACTTC. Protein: CASSVTSLGFEQYF.

CDR3: CSARGLPYPEKLFF. The CDR3 DNA is TGCAGTGCTAGAGGGCTCCCTTACCCCGAAAAACTGTTTTTT. V usage is TRBV20-1 and J usage is TRBJ1-4, with D unresolved. The CDR3 totals 14 residues. Per germline, CDR1 DFQATT and CDR2 SNEGSKA (reference sequence). V was shortened by 1 base and J by 8 bases, with 14 bases between the two germline ends.

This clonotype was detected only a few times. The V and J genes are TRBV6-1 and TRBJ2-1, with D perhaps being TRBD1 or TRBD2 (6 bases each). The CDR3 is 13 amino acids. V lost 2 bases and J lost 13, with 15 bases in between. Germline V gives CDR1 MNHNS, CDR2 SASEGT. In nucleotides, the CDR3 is TGTGCCAGCAGTGAAAGGGGGACTTCTGGACAGTTCTTC. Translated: CASSERGTSGQFF.

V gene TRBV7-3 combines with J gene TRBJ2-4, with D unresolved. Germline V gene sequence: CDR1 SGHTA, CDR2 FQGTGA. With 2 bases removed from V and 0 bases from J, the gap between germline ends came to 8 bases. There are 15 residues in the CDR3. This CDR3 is CASSLSVLAKNIQYF. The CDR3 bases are TGTGCCAGCAGCTTATCGGTCCTAGCCAAAAACATTCAGTACTTC.

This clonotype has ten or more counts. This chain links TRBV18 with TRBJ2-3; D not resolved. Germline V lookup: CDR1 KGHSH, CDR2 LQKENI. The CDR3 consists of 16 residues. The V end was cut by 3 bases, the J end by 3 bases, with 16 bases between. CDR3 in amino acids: CASSPRETISTDTQYF. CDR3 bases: TGTGCCAGCTCACCCCGAGAGACAATTTCGACAGATACGCAGTATTTT.

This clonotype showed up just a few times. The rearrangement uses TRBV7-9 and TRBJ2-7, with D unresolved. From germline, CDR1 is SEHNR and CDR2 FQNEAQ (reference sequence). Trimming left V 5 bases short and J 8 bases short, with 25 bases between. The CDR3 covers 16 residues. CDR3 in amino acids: CASSKSLGPTTGQQYF. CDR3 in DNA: TGTGCCAGCAGCAAGTCCTTGGGCCCGACCACCGGTCAGCAGTACTTC.

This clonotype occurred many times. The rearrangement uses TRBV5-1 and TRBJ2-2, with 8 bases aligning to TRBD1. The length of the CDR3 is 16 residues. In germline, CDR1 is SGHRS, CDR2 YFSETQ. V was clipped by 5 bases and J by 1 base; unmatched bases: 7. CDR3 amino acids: CASSSNGQGNTGELFF. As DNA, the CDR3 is TGCGCCAGCAGTTCAAACGGACAGGGGAACACCGGGGAGCTGTTTTTT.

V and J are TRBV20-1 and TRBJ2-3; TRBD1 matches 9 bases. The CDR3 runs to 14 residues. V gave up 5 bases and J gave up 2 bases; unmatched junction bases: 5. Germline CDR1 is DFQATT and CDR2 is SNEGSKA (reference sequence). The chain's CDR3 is CSAAGQGHTDTQYF. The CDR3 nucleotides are TGCAGTGCTGCAGGACAGGGGCACACAGATACGCAGTATTTT.

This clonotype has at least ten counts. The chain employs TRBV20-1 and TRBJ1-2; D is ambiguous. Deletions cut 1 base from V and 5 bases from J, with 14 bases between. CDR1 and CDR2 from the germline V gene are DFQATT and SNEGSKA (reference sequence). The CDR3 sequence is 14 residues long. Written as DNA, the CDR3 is TGCAGTGCTAGAGTTCCCCCATCTACATATGGCTACACCTTC. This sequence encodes CSARVPPSTYGYTF.

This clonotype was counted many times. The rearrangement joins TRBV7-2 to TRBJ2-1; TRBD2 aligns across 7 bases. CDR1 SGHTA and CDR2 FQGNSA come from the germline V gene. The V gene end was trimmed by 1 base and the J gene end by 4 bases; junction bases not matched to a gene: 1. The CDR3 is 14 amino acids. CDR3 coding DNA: TGTGCCAGCAGCTTAGTCGGGGGGTACAATGAGCAGTTCTTC. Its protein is CASSLVGGYNEQFF.